This T cell receptor (beta chain) originates from a study of blood T cell repertoires in COVID-19. Study in general: COVID-19 samples collected from the United States, Italy and Spain covered acute and convalescent phases.

The germline CDR1 and CDR2 sequences are MNHNY and SVGAGI (reference sequence). The CDR3 covers 16 residues. Trimming left V 5 bases short and J 4 bases short, with 21 bases between. Methods used by the authors: Amplification of reference gene primers was used by the study to estimate nucleated cell counts. Sequenced by immunoSEQ multiplex PCR; TCRdb stores in-frame clones only, minus some. From that table come the V and J calls and clone size; the DNA was used to work out D and trimming. The sample lists approximately 75,000 clones; 75% to 95% were seen once. This sequence was found in a human donor in a cohort sampled during active COVID-19. The sample consisted of peripheral blood. This chain joins TRBV6-6 and TRBJ2-7, with D perhaps matching TRBD2 (5 bases). CDR3 sequence reads: CASSAVEVGRRYEQYF. CDR3 nucleotide sequence: TGTGCCAGCAGTGCCGTGGAGGTGGGCCGTCGTTACGAGCAGTACTTC.